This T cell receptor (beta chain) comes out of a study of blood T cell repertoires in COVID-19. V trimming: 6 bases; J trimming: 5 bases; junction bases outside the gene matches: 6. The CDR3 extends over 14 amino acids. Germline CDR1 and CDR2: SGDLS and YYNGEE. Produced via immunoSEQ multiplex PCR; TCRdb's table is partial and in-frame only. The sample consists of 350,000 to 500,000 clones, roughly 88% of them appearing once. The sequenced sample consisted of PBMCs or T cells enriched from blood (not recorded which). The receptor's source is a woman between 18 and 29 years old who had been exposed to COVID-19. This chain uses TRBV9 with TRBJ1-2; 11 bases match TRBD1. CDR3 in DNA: TGTGCCAGCACACGGGACAGGGGGTATTATGGCTACACCTTC. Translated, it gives CASTRDRGYYGYTF.